These T cell receptor beta chains were read from a single sample in a study of technical replicates of blood from several donors. Assay: immunoSEQ multiplex PCR; the TCRdb copy retains only in-frame clones and omits some. The repertoire includes about 81,000 clones, approximately 75% of them detected once, and around 3.9% sits in the top ten. The sample consisted of PBMCs. The receptors derive from a human donor in good health. Some clones in this sample may be carry-over from other donors' samples. Both conserved end residues are part of each CDR3. D genes are given only for firm matches. Clone size is shown for a subset of rows, as once, few, many or a class of expanded clone.

clone_size d_call j_call v_call cdr3_nt cdr3_aa
NA NA TRBJ2-1 TRBV5-6 TGTGCCAGCAGCTTAGGAGGGAGCTCCTACAATGAGCAGTTCTTC CASSLGGSSYNEQFF
once NA TRBJ2-2 TRBV27 TGTGCCAGCAGTTATGCCCTGGTGGGCGCGAACACCGGGGAGCTGTTTTTT CASSYALVGANTGELFF
few NA TRBJ2-3 TRBV28 TGTGCCAGCAGTCTCGCGGCAGATACGCAGTATTTT CASSLAADTQYF
once TRBD1 TRBJ1-4 TRBV7-9 TGTGCCAGCAGCGAACGACAGGGTGATATTGAAAAACTGTTTTTT CASSERQGDIEKLFF
few TRBD1 TRBJ1-5 TRBV27 TGTGCCAGCACACGGACAGGGCAGGGGAATCAGCCCCAGCATTTT CASTRTGQGNQPQHF
NA NA TRBJ1-1 TRBV5-1 TGCGCCAGCAGCTTGGGAGACGTTGAGGGATCAACTTTCTTT CASSLGDVEGSTFF
NA NA TRBJ1-1 TRBV29-1 TGCAGCGTCTCCGGGTCTACCACTGAAGCTTTCTTT CSVSGSTTEAFF
once TRBD1 TRBJ2-4 TRBV7-2 TGTGCCAGCAGCTTTCAGACAGGGACCCTAGCCAAAAACATTCAGTACTTC CASSFQTGTLAKNIQYF
few TRBD2 TRBJ2-5 TRBV5-4 TGTGCCTACCGGCTAGCGGGGGGAGAGACCCAGTACTTC CAYRLAGGETQYF
NA NA TRBJ1-3 TRBV9 TGTGCCAGCAGCGTAGCGGCCAGGCCGATGGATCTGGGAAACACCATATATTTT CASSVAARPMDLGNTIYF
once TRBD1 TRBJ2-5 TRBV6-6 TGTGCCACCCGGACAGGGAAAGAGACCCAGTACTTC CATRTGKETQYF
NA NA TRBJ1-4 TRBV29-1 TGCAGCGTTGGAAGGGGGGAGGGTGAAAAGCTGTTTTTT CSVGRGEGEKLFF
NA NA TRBJ1-1 TRBV6-5 TGTGCCAGCAGTCCGTTGCTCTCGGGGGACACTGAAGCTTTCTTT CASSPLLSGDTEAFF
NA NA TRBJ1-3 TRBV5-1 TGCGCCAGCAGCTTGGCCTCGAGGGCAATAGGTGGAAACACCATATATTTT CASSLASRAIGGNTIYF
NA NA TRBJ1-5 TRBV6-1 TGTGCCAGCAGCCGACAGGAACATCAGCCCCAGCATTTT CASSRQEHQPQHF
NA NA TRBJ2-7 TRBV10-1 TGCGCCAGCCCCCGAGGCGAGCAGTACTTC CASPRGEQYF
NA NA TRBJ2-2 TRBV30 TGTGCCTGGGAACGCGGGTCTTGGACCGGGGAGCTGTTTTTT CAWERGSWTGELFF
NA TRBD1 TRBJ1-2 TRBV18 TGTGCCAGCTCACCGGACAGGGGCTATGGCTACACCTTC CASSPDRGYGYTF
NA NA TRBJ1-1 TRBV4-3 TGCGCCAGCAGCCGCGTCGGGGGGGGTGGACCTGAAGCTTTCTTT CASSRVGGGGPEAFF
NA TRBD2 TRBJ2-7 TRBV19 TGTGCCAGTAGTATGACTAGCGGCAGCTCCTACGAGCAGTACTTC CASSMTSGSSYEQYF
NA NA TRBJ2-7 TRBV7-3 TGTGCCAGCAGCTTAAGCGGGGCCTACGAGCAGTACTTC CASSLSGAYEQYF
NA TRBD2 TRBJ2-5 TRBV5-1 TGCGCCAGCAGCTTGGGTCGCGGGGGTCAAGAGACCCAGTACTTC CASSLGRGGQETQYF
once TRBD1 TRBJ1-5 TRBV6-4 TGTGCCAGCAGTGATCTTCCGGACAGGGTGAGCAATCAGCCCCAGCATTTT CASSDLPDRVSNQPQHF
NA TRBD1 TRBJ2-3 TRBV7-9 TGTGCCAGCAGCTTGGCCCGTCAGGGGGTCAGCACAGATACGCAGTATTTT CASSLARQGVSTDTQYF
NA NA TRBJ2-7 TRBV4-1 TGCGCCAGCAGCCAAGATTGGCCTTACTACGAGCAGTACTTC CASSQDWPYYEQYF
NA NA TRBJ1-2 TRBV6-6 TGTGCCAGTAGACAGGATAAAAGCTATGGCTACACCTTC CASRQDKSYGYTF
NA TRBD1 TRBJ1-2 TRBV27 TGTGCCAGCAGTTGGGGACAGGGGACGGGTTTCGCTGGCTACACCTTC CASSWGQGTGFAGYTF
NA TRBD2 TRBJ2-1 TRBV30 TGTGCCACCCTAGCGGGAGGATATGAGCAGTTCTTC CATLAGGYEQFF
NA TRBD2 TRBJ2-7 TRBV7-9 TGTGCCAGCAGCCCGAAATCAGCGGGGGGCACCAAGTACTTC CASSPKSAGGTKYF
NA NA TRBJ2-2 TRBV4-3 TGCGCCAGCAGCCCCGAGGGACACTCGAACACCGGGGAGCTGTTTTTT CASSPEGHSNTGELFF
NA NA TRBJ1-2 TRBV5-4 TGTGCCAGCACCCCACAGGGTAGTCCCCACTATGGCTACACCTTC CASTPQGSPHYGYTF
NA NA TRBJ2-7 TRBV6-7 TGTGCCAGCAGTTACGAAGGGGTTAGTTGCTACGAGCAGTACTTC CASSYEGVSCYEQYF
NA TRBD1 TRBJ1-2 TRBV6-5 TGTGCCAGCAGTTACGAGAACAGGGGATGGGGGGGCTACACCTTC CASSYENRGWGGYTF
once TRBD2 TRBJ2-7 TRBV28 TGTGCCAGCCGGGCGGGAGGCGAGCAGTACTTC CASRAGGEQYF
NA NA TRBJ2-5 TRBV7-2 TGTGCCAGCAACTTACGGGGGGCAGGTCGAGAGACCCAGTACTTC CASNLRGAGRETQYF